This T cell receptor (beta chain) was profiled in a study of beta chain features in type 1 diabetes. General study findings and limits: Within each of all four CD4+ subsets, Type 1 diabetes patients had TCRB CDR3s that were moderately but significantly shorter. More deletions and fewer insertions at VDJ junctions were seen in type 1 diabetes patients.

The authors reverse transcribed all of the isolated RNA, so sequencing captured expressed TCRB transcripts. Profiled with immunoSEQ multiplex PCR; TCRdb holds only in-frame clones, not every one. This table has 250,000 to 350,000 clones, 9.5% to 12% appearing once. Concerning this clone itself: Its antigen is still unknown.

Per germline, CDR1 MDHEN and CDR2 SYDVKM. The length of the CDR3 is 16 residues. V was pared by 3 bases and J by 3 bases, with 8 bases of the junction left unmatched. By way of CD45RO/CCR7/CD25/CD127/CD95/CD27, the CD4+ regulatory, stem cell-like memory, central memory and naive cells were sorted. The chain uses TRBV28 and TRBJ1-1; TRBD1 matches at 9 bases. The source of this sequence is a woman aged 30 to 39 in good health. The sequencing sample was made of naive CD4+ T cells from blood. The CDR3 coding sequence is TGTGCCAGCAGTTTGGGGACAGGGATCCCATACACTGAAGCTTTCTTT. Its translation: CASSLGTGIPYTEAFF.